At least ten counts were recorded for the clone carrying this T cell receptor (beta chain). This specimen belongs to a study of T cells in Graves' hyperthyroidism and ophthalmopathy. RNA transcripts provided the source from which TCR beta CDR3 regions were amplified. The primer set for the first-round RT-PCR of the TCR CDR3 was HTBI. TCRdb analysed the multiplex PCR reads with MiXCR anew, one entry per CDR3 protein. The table shows around 210,000 distinct CDR3 sequences, with around a sixth occurring only once. Diagnoses rested on clinical symptoms, serum thyroxine and TRAb, thyroid ultrasound and orbital computed tomography. This TCR was sampled from a woman between 50 and 59 years old with Graves' hyperthyroidism. Sequenced: blood.

DNA of the CDR3: TGTGCCAGCAGTTTACGGGGCAGTAGCAATCAGCCCCAGCATTTT. Its protein is CASSLRGSSNQPQHF. This sequence joins TRBV27 and TRBJ1-5; a weak D match, TRBD1 (5 bases). Trimming shortened V by 2 bases and J by 0 bases, and 8 bases separated the two germline ends. There are 15 residues in the CDR3. Germline V gene lookup returns CDR1 MNHEY and CDR2 SMNVEV (reference sequence).